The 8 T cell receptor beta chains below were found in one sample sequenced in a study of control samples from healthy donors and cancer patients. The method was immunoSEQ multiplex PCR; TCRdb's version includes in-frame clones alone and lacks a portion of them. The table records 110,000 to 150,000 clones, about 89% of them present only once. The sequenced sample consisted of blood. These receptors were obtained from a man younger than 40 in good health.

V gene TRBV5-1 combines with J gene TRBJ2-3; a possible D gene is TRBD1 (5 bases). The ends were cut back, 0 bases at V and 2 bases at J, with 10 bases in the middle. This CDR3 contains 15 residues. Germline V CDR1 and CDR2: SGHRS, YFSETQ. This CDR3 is CASSLGVGLTDTQYF. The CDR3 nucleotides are TGCGCCAGCAGCTTGGGGGTGGGGCTCACAGATACGCAGTATTTT.

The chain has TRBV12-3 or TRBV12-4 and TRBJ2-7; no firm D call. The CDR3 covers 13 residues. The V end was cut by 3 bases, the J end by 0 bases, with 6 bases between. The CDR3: CASSLGSSYEQYF. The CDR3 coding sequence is TGTGCCAGCAGTTTGGGCAGCTCCTACGAGCAGTACTTC.

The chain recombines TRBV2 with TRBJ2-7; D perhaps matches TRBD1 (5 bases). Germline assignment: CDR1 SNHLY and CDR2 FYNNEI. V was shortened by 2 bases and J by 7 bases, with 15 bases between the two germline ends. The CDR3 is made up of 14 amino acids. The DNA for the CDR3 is TGTGCCAGCAGTGAATTTACGCAGGGTAGAGAGCAGTACTTC. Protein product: CASSEFTQGREQYF.

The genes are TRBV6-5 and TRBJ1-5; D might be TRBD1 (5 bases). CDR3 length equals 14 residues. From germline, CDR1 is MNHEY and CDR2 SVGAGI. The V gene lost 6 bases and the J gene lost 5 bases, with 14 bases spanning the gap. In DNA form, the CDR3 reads TGTGCCAGCAGGACCCGGGGGGGGGATCAGCCCCAGCATTTT. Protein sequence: CASRTRGGDQPQHF.

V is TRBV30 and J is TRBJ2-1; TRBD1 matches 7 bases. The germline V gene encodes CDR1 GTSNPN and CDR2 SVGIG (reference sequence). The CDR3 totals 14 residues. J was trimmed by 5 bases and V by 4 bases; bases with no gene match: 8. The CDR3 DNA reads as TGTGCCTGGAATCCCCGGACAGGCCACAATGAGCAGTTCTTC. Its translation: CAWNPRTGHNEQFF.

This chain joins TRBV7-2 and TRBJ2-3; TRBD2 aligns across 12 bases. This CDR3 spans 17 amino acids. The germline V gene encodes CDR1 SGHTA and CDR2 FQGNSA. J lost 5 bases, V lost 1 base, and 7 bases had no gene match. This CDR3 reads CASSLGLAGAPVDTQYF. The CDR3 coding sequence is TGTGCCAGCAGCTTAGGACTAGCGGGGGCCCCTGTAGATACGCAGTATTTT.

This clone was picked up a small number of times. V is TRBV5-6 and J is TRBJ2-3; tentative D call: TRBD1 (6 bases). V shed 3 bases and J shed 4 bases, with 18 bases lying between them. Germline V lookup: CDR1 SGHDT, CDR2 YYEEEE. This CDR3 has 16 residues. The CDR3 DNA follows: TGTGCCAGCAGCTCGATCCAGACAGGTTTGTCAGATACGCAGTATTTT. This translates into CASSSIQTGLSDTQYF.

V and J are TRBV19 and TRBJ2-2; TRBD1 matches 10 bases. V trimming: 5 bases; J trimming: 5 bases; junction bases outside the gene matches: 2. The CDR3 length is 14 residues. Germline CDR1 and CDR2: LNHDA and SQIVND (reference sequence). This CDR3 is CASSDRGRTGELFF. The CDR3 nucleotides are TGTGCCAGTAGTGACAGGGGGCGGACCGGGGAGCTGTTTTTT.